Listed below are T cell receptor beta chains from one sample, sequenced in a study of blood T cell repertoires in COVID-19. The assay was immunoSEQ multiplex PCR, and TCRdb's table has in-frame clones only and misses some. This sample has around 250,000 clones, with about 87% found just once. The sequenced material came from PBMCs or T cells enriched from blood (not recorded which). The source of these receptors is a woman aged 40 to 50 with acute COVID-19. CDR3s include the opening cysteine and the closing phenylalanine or tryptophan. Each record gives: V gene, D gene, J gene, clone size, CDR3 DNA, CDR3 protein. The D gene is left open where the match is weak. Only part of the rows carry a size: once, few, many, or a class if the clone is expanded.

>TRBV6-2/TRBV6-3|-|TRBJ1-1|-
TGTGCCAGCAGTTACCTGACATCGGTGTCCGCTTTCTTT
CASSYLTSVSAFF
>TRBV28|-|TRBJ1-5|-
TGTGCCAGCAGTCTTGGTGGGGTGGGGGGGTTCAATCAGCCCCAGCATTTT
CASSLGGVGGFNQPQHF
>TRBV28|TRBD1|TRBJ1-1|-
TGTGCCAGCAGTACGACAGGGAGGCCGCACACTGAAGCTTTCTTT
CASSTTGRPHTEAFF
>TRBV5-1|TRBD2|TRBJ2-2|-
TGCGCCAGCAGGCCAGCGGGAGCCCCGAACACCGGGGAGCTGTTTTTT
CASRPAGAPNTGELFF
>TRBV28|TRBD2|TRBJ2-5|-
TGTGCCAGCAGTCCGACCGGACTAGCGGGAACCCAAGAGACCCAGTACTTC
CASSPTGLAGTQETQYF
>TRBV5-1|-|TRBJ1-2|-
TGCGCCAGCAGCTTGGGCTGGGGCGATTCGACTGGGGGCTACACCTTC
CASSLGWGDSTGGYTF
>TRBV24-1|-|TRBJ2-5|few
TGTGCCACCAGTGATTTGACTCTAGAGACCCAGTACTTC
CATSDLTLETQYF
>TRBV24-1|-|TRBJ1-2|-
TGTGCCACCAGTGACCCCGACAGGAACTATGGCTACACCTTC
CATSDPDRNYGYTF
>TRBV30|TRBD1|TRBJ1-4|-
TGTGCCTTCGCAGGGGGTAATGAAAAACTGTTTTTT
CAFAGGNEKLFF
>TRBV19|-|TRBJ1-1|-
TGTGCCAGTACCCAGACAGCCGAGAACACTGAAGCTTTCTTT
CASTQTAENTEAFF
>TRBV9|TRBD2|TRBJ2-3|-
TGTGCCAGCAGCCGCGCCATAAGCGGGAGTACAGATACGCAGTATTTT
CASSRAISGSTDTQYF
>TRBV21-1|-|TRBJ1-5|-
TGTGCCAGCAGCTTGGGGGGACAGCGTGGGTGGGGCAGCAATCAGCCCCAGCATTTT
CASSLGGQRGWGSNQPQHF
>TRBV19|-|TRBJ1-2|-
TGTGCCAGTAGTCTACAACAGGGTAATGGCTACACCTTC
CASSLQQGNGYTF
>TRBV27|TRBD2|TRBJ2-1|-
TGTGCCAGCAGGAATAGCGGGGGTCCTTTCAATGAGCAGTTCTTC
CASRNSGGPFNEQFF
>TRBV25-1|-|TRBJ1-5|-
TGTGCCAGCAGTGAATATCCGAGGGGAGGGGTCGAGCAGCCCCAGCATTTT
CASSEYPRGGVEQPQHF
>TRBV15|-|TRBJ2-1|-
TGTGCCACCAGCGGGGGAGGAACGTACAATGAGCAGTTCTTC
CATSGGGTYNEQFF
>TRBV9|TRBD1|TRBJ1-1|-
TGTGCCAGCAGCCCTGCAGGGGGTTACACTGAAGCTTTCTTT
CASSPAGGYTEAFF
>TRBV18|TRBD1|TRBJ1-4|-
TGTGCCAGCTCACCCGGGGGACAGAGCCTTCCTAATGAAAAACTGTTTTTT
CASSPGGQSLPNEKLFF
>TRBV30|TRBD1|TRBJ1-3|-
TGTGCCTGGAGTGTACAGGGGGCGCGAAACACCATATATTTT
CAWSVQGARNTIYF
>TRBV18|-|TRBJ2-5|-
TGTGCCAGCTCACCGTTGGACTCACAAGAGACCCAGTACTTC
CASSPLDSQETQYF
>TRBV21-1|-|TRBJ2-2|-
TGTGCCAGCAGCAAGAGGGCGGGAGTTATCACCGGGGAGCTGTTTTTT
CASSKRAGVITGELFF
>TRBV5-6|TRBD1|TRBJ1-4|once
TGTGCCAGCAGGGGACAGGGTGGTGAAAAACTGTTTTTT
CASRGQGGEKLFF
>TRBV10-3|TRBD2|TRBJ2-2|-
TGTGCCATCAGTGCGTTGACTAGCGGGAGTCAATACGGGGAGCTGTTTTTT
CAISALTSGSQYGELFF
>TRBV7-9|TRBD1|TRBJ1-1|-
TGTGCCAGCAGCTCAACCGGACAGGGAGCCCCCAAGACTGAAGCTTTCTTT
CASSSTGQGAPKTEAFF
>TRBV18|-|TRBJ1-4|-
TGTGCCAGCTCACCACCCGCCCTCCGCCCGGGGGAAAAACTGTTTTTT
CASSPPALRPGEKLFF
>TRBV6-5|-|TRBJ2-5|-
TGTGCCAGCACCGTCGGGAGAAAAGAGACCCAGTACTTC
CASTVGRKETQYF
>TRBV28|-|TRBJ1-3|-
TGTGCCAGCAGTTTATGGCAGGGGAATCTCTTAAACACCATATATTTT
CASSLWQGNLLNTIYF
>TRBV29-1|TRBD1|TRBJ2-5|once
TGCAGCGTTTCAAACGGACAGGGGGCTTGGCAAGAGACCCAGTACTTC
CSVSNGQGAWQETQYF
>TRBV5-6|-|TRBJ2-3|-
TGTGCCAGCAGGCACCGAGGCCGCACAGATACGCAGTATTTT
CASRHRGRTDTQYF
>TRBV4-1|TRBD1|TRBJ1-1|few
TGCGCCAGCTTACCGGGACAGGGGGCGTTTATGAACACTGAAGCTTTCTTT
CASLPGQGAFMNTEAFF
>TRBV7-3|-|TRBJ2-7|-
TGTGCCAGCAGCTTAGGATCGTTCCGGACTCCGTCCTTTTACGAGCAGTACTTC
CASSLGSFRTPSFYEQYF
>TRBV2|-|TRBJ1-6|once
TGTGCCAGCAGTGTCGGGGGGCTATCCTATAATTCACCCCTCCACTTT
CASSVGGLSYNSPLHF
>TRBV9|TRBD1|TRBJ1-1|-
TGTGCCAGCAGCCCAAGGGGGCGTGTGAACACTGAAGCTTTCTTT
CASSPRGRVNTEAFF
>TRBV2|TRBD1|TRBJ1-2|-
TGTGCCAGCAGGGAGACAGGGAACTATGGCTACACCTTC
CASRETGNYGYTF
>TRBV7-3|TRBD2|TRBJ2-1|-
TGTGCCAGCAGCCCCCTAGCGGGAGCTTACAATGAGCAGTTCTTC
CASSPLAGAYNEQFF
>TRBV24-1|-|TRBJ2-6|-
TGTGCCACCAGTGACCCCAGCGTCGGCTCTGGGGCCAACGTCCTGACTTTC
CATSDPSVGSGANVLTF
>TRBV30|-|TRBJ2-3|-
TGTGCCTGGAGCACCGGACTTGTCACAGATACGCAGTATTTT
CAWSTGLVTDTQYF
>TRBV7-9|TRBD1|TRBJ1-2|-
TGTGCCAGCAGCTTATCGGAGACAGGGGTTCCCTATGGCTACACCTTC
CASSLSETGVPYGYTF
>TRBV7-9|-|TRBJ1-1|-
TGTGCCAGCAGCTTACTTACTGAAGCTTTCTTT
CASSLLTEAFF
>TRBV5-6|-|TRBJ1-2|-
TGTGCCAGCAGCTTTGACAGGAGCTATGGCTACACCTTC
CASSFDRSYGYTF
>TRBV5-1|-|TRBJ2-1|-
TGCGCCAGCAGCAGGACTGACTTCGGGGGTGAGCAGTTCTTC
CASSRTDFGGEQFF
>TRBV19|TRBD1|TRBJ2-7|-
TGTGCCAGTAGTATAGTCCAGGGGGCGTACGAGCAGTACTTC
CASSIVQGAYEQYF
>TRBV30|-|TRBJ1-1|-
TGTGCCTGGAGAGGCAAACAGGGAGGGACTAAAGCTTTCTTT
CAWRGKQGGTKAFF
>TRBV9|TRBD2|TRBJ2-7|-
TGTGCCAGCAGCGGGGCGGGAGGACCCTACGAGCAGTACTTC
CASSGAGGPYEQYF
>TRBV5-1|-|TRBJ2-2|-
TGCGCCAGCAGCTTGGACACGTTCACCGGGGAGCTGTTTTTT
CASSLDTFTGELFF
>TRBV11-2|-|TRBJ1-1|-
TGTGCCAGCAGCTTAGAATGGGGGGTGAACACTGAAGCTTTCTTT
CASSLEWGVNTEAFF
>TRBV5-1|-|TRBJ1-1|-
TGCGCCAGCAGCTTGGCGACAGTGAACACTGAAGCTTTCTTT
CASSLATVNTEAFF
>TRBV10-2|-|TRBJ2-1|-
TGCGCCAGCAGCGCTAGCATCAATGAGCAGTTCTTC
CASSASINEQFF
>TRBV10-1|-|TRBJ1-5|-
TGCGCCAACGGATCAGGGGTTGGTCAGCCCCAGCATTTT
CANGSGVGQPQHF
>TRBV7-9|-|TRBJ1-1|-
TGTTTAGCTAGGTCCAGGAACACTGAAGCTTTCTTT
CLARSRNTEAFF
>TRBV15|-|TRBJ1-1|-
TGTGCCACCAGCAGAGGCGTGTTAGGGGCCGGAACTGAAGCTTTCTTT
CATSRGVLGAGTEAFF
>TRBV6-2/TRBV6-3|TRBD2|TRBJ2-3|-
TGTGCCAGCAGTTACTCGGTGTGGCGGGAGGGCCGTCGCGCAGATACGCAGTATTTT
CASSYSVWREGRRADTQYF
>TRBV29-1|-|TRBJ1-1|-
TGCAGCGTGTCTCCGCGGGGGCGTGACACTGAAGCTTTCTTT
CSVSPRGRDTEAFF
>TRBV6-5|TRBD1|TRBJ1-2|-
TGTGCCAGCAGCAAGGGACAGGGGTTCAGTGGCTACACCTTC
CASSKGQGFSGYTF
>TRBV21-1|-|TRBJ2-1|few
TGTGCCAGCAGCAAATTAGCGGGAGGGCCCTACAATGAGCAGTTCTTC
CASSKLAGGPYNEQFF
>TRBV14|-|TRBJ2-3|-
TGTGCCAGCAGTCGGAGGGCCGGGTTAACAGATACGCAGTATTTT
CASSRRAGLTDTQYF
>TRBV7-9|-|TRBJ2-2|-
TGTGCCAGCAGCACTCTTAGATTTACCCAGGGGCCGCTGAACACCGGGGAGCTGTTTTTT
CASSTLRFTQGPLNTGELFF
>TRBV6-5|-|TRBJ1-2|-
TGTGCCAGCAGTTACTTGAGTGAACAGGGTGGCTACACCTTC
CASSYLSEQGGYTF
>TRBV29-1|-|TRBJ1-1|once
TGCAGCGTTGACTGGGGGCTGAACACTGAAGCTTTCTTT
CSVDWGLNTEAFF